These 24 T cell receptor beta chains share one sample of origin, sequenced in a study of blood T cell repertoires in COVID-19. TCRdb's table, derived via immunoSEQ multiplex PCR, lists solely in-frame clones and lacks some. The sample gives about 360,000 clones, around nine tenths of which show up once; around 7.5% is in the top ten. Material: peripheral blood. These receptors were collected from a woman aged 55-70 years with COVID-19, enrolled during active disease.

J is TRBJ2-4 and V is TRBV5-5, with TRBD1 as a possible D gene (6 bases). Germline V gives CDR1 SGHKS, CDR2 YYEKEE (reference sequence). Trimming cost V 0 bases and J 8 bases, with 12 bases left between them. This CDR3 comprises 14 residues. CDR3 DNA: TGTGCCAGCAGCTTGGGACCCGAGGGGGACATTCAGTACTTC. Its translation: CASSLGPEGDIQYF.

The rearrangement links TRBV27 to TRBJ2-5; maybe TRBD1 (5 bases). The germline V gene has CDR1 MNHEY and CDR2 SMNVEV (reference sequence). The CDR3 runs 14 residues. V was shortened by 2 bases and J by 5 bases, with 12 bases between the two germline ends. The DNA for the CDR3 is TGTGCCAGCAGTTTACTCCAGGGTGCCGAGACCCAGTACTTC. Translating gives CASSLLQGAETQYF.

The J gene is TRBJ1-3, the V gene TRBV6-5; no clear D gene. CDR1 and CDR2 from the germline V gene are MNHEY and SVGAGI. This CDR3 is built from 14 residues. V lost 6 bases, J lost 0 bases, and 9 bases lay in between. In nucleotides, the CDR3 is TGTGCCAGCAGGCCTAGTAGCTCTGGAAACACCATATATTTT. It encodes CASRPSSSGNTIYF.

J is TRBJ1-6 and V is TRBV5-1; 8 bases line up with TRBD1. Germline V gene data show CDR1 as SGHRS and CDR2 as YFSETQ. This CDR3 is built from 14 residues. Unmatched junction bases numbered 3, after V lost 2 bases and J lost 8 bases. CDR3: CASSFTGGDSPLHF. CDR3 sequence (DNA): TGCGCCAGCAGCTTTACAGGGGGGGATTCACCCCTCCACTTT.

The J gene is TRBJ1-5, the V gene TRBV5-4; 11 nucleotides agree with TRBD1. Trimming at V came to 0 bases and at J to 6 bases, leaving 11 bases not matched to a gene. Germline values: CDR1 SGHNT, CDR2 YYREEE (reference sequence). The CDR3 is 18 amino acids. In nucleotides, the CDR3 is TGTGCCAGCAGCTTGGGACCCCCCGGACAGGGGGCCGGTCAGCCCCAGCATTTT. It codes for CASSLGPPGQGAGQPQHF.

V and J are TRBV19 and TRBJ2-1; 8 nucleotides agree with TRBD2. This CDR3 region has 17 residues. Germline V gene lookup returns CDR1 LNHDA and CDR2 SQIVND (reference sequence). V shed 5 bases, J shed 4 bases, and the junction held 13 bases outside the gene matches. CDR3 region: CASSPSQLAAPYNEQFF. CDR3 nucleotide sequence: TGTGCCAGTAGTCCATCTCAACTAGCGGCGCCATACAATGAGCAGTTCTTC.

This chain joins TRBV6-5 and TRBJ1-2; D unclear. The CDR3 loop spans 11 amino acids. CDR1 and CDR2 (germline): MNHEY, SVGAGI. The V gene lost 7 bases and the J gene lost 5 bases, with 8 bases spanning the gap. CDR3 loop: CASIGWYGYTF. The CDR3 DNA reads as TGTGCCAGCATCGGTTGGTATGGCTACACCTTC.

This rearrangement joins TRBV24-1 to TRBJ2-1; perhaps TRBD1 as D (5 bases). In germline, CDR1 is KGHDR, CDR2 SFDVKD. The CDR3 is made up of 14 amino acids. V lost 2 bases and J lost 7, with 11 bases in between. CDR3 sequence reads: CATSDSFQGNEQFF. Written as DNA, the CDR3 is TGTGCCACCAGTGATTCATTTCAGGGAAATGAGCAGTTCTTC.

The chain employs TRBV3-1 (or the pseudogene TRBV3-2) and TRBJ2-3; 16 bases fit TRBD2. With 3 bases clipped from V and 2 bases from J, the junction kept 5 bases outside the gene matches. Looked up from germline, CDR1 is LGHDT and CDR2 is YNNKEL (reference sequence). There are 18 residues in the CDR3. CDR3 nucleotide sequence: TGTGCCAGCAGCCAGACCGGGACTAGCGGGGGGGCCACAGATACGCAGTATTTT. Its translation: CASSQTGTSGGATDTQYF.

V gene TRBV5-5 combines with J gene TRBJ1-6, with a tentative D call TRBD1 (6 bases). With 4 bases removed from V and 5 bases from J, the gap between germline ends came to 10 bases. The germline V gene encodes CDR1 SGHKS and CDR2 YYEKEE (reference sequence). The CDR3 is made up of 14 amino acids. The CDR3 here is CASSREGDNSPLHF. Written as DNA, the CDR3 is TGTGCCAGCAGCCGGGAGGGGGATAATTCACCCCTCCACTTT.

This chain links TRBV11-2 with TRBJ2-1, with D hard to call. The CDR3 runs 17 residues. Germline assignment: CDR1 SGHAT and CDR2 FQNNGV. Trimming pared 4 bases from V and 2 bases from J, leaving 18 bases between. In DNA, the CDR3 is TGTGCCAGCAGCTCGAGAGGCTACCAATACCCCTACAATGAGCAGTTCTTC. It yields the protein CASSSRGYQYPYNEQFF.

The chain links TRBV7-2 to TRBJ1-2; 9 bases are a match to TRBD1. The V gene's germline CDR1 is SGHTA and CDR2 FQGNSA. The CDR3 covers 16 residues. Trimming took 5 bases from V and 3 from J; bases not matched to a gene: 10. CDR3 residues: CASSPELTGGYYGYTF. For the CDR3, the DNA is TGTGCCAGCAGCCCAGAACTGACAGGGGGATACTATGGCTACACCTTC. Based on the CDR3 plus reference TRBV7-2 and TRBJ1-2, the full variable domain is GAGVSQSPSNKVTEKGKDVELRCDPISGHTALYWYRQSLGQGLEFLIYFQGNSAPDKSGLPSDRFSAERTGGSVSTLTIQRTQQEDSAVYLCASSPELTGGYYGYTFGSGTRLTVV.

V usage is TRBV7-9 and J usage is TRBJ1-4, with TRBD1 matching over 8 bases. The CDR3 is 15 residues long. CDR1 is SEHNR and CDR2 is FQNEAQ in the germline V gene (reference sequence). With V trimmed by 4 bases and J by 6 bases, 7 bases remained unmatched. The CDR3 spells CASSSGQGRDEKLFF. The CDR3 DNA is TGTGCCAGCAGCTCCGGACAGGGAAGGGATGAAAAACTGTTTTTT.

The V gene is TRBV30, the J gene TRBJ2-3, with 7 bases matching TRBD2. CDR1 GTSNPN and CDR2 SVGIG come from the germline V gene (reference sequence). V lost 1 base, J lost 2 bases, and 6 bases stayed unmatched. CDR3 length: 15 residues. The CDR3 DNA is TGTGCCTGGAGTGCGACTAGCATCAACACAGATACGCAGTATTTT. Protein sequence: CAWSATSINTDTQYF.

This rearrangement joins TRBV5-4 to TRBJ2-3, with 16 bases lining up with TRBD2. CDR3 length: 18 amino acids. Germline V gene data show CDR1 as SGHNT and CDR2 as YYREEE (reference sequence). Unmatched junction bases numbered 8, after V lost 3 bases and J lost 4 bases. The CDR3 nucleotides read TGTGCCAGCAGCTCCGGGACTAGCGGGGGGGCACCGGCAGATACGCAGTATTTT. The encoded protein is CASSSGTSGGAPADTQYF. The entire variable domain, with the rest obtained from reference TRBV5-4 and TRBJ2-3, is as follows: ETGVTQSPTHLIKTRGQQVTLRCSSQSGHNTVSWYQQALGQGPQFIFQYYREEENGRGNFPPRFSGLQFPNYSSELNVNALELDDSALYLCASSSGTSGGAPADTQYFGPGTRLTVL.

The rearrangement uses TRBV6-5 and TRBJ1-1; D is possibly TRBD1 (5 bases). The CDR3 is made up of 14 amino acids. Looked up from germline, CDR1 is MNHEY and CDR2 is SVGAGI. V dropped 0 bases and J dropped 7 bases, with 12 bases sitting between them. CDR3 in DNA: TGTGCCAGCAGTTACTCGGCAGGGCAGGATGAAGCTTTCTTT. This translates into CASSYSAGQDEAFF.

The chain recombines TRBV5-1 with TRBJ2-2, with 7 bases lining up with TRBD2. Germline V CDR1 and CDR2: SGHRS, YFSETQ. CDR3 size: 17 residues. V was clipped by 8 bases and J by 2 bases; unmatched bases: 15. The chain's CDR3 is CASPLFSASGNTGELFF. The CDR3 region has the DNA TGCGCCAGTCCCCTATTTTCGGCTAGCGGAAACACCGGGGAGCTGTTTTTT.

V gene TRBV9 combines with J gene TRBJ2-6; D is ambiguous. V was shortened by 4 bases and J by 0 bases, with 14 bases between the two germline ends. The CDR3 is 17 residues long. Germline values: CDR1 SGDLS, CDR2 YYNGEE. The CDR3 DNA sequence: TGTGCCAGCAGCTTGTCGACGGGTTACTCTGGGGCCAACGTCCTGACTTTC. As protein: CASSLSTGYSGANVLTF.

The rearrangement uses TRBV11-1 and TRBJ1-2, with 7 bases lining up with TRBD1. This CDR3 comprises 15 residues. Germline V gene lookup returns CDR1 SGHAT and CDR2 FQDESV (reference sequence). J was trimmed by 3 bases and V by 5 bases; bases with no gene match: 9. The CDR3 reads CASSPGQSLDYGYTF. The CDR3 bases are TGTGCCAGCAGCCCGGGACAGTCTTTAGACTATGGCTACACCTTC.

The chain is built from TRBV9 and TRBJ2-5; TRBD2 aligns across 8 bases. The CDR3 runs 14 residues. Trimming took 4 bases from V and 4 from J; bases not matched to a gene: 6. Looked up from germline, CDR1 is SGDLS and CDR2 is YYNGEE. The DNA for the CDR3 is TGTGCCAGCAGCTCCGGGGGGGCCGGAGAGACCCAGTACTTC. Translating it yields CASSSGGAGETQYF.

V and J are TRBV7-9 and TRBJ2-4; D is ambiguous. The V end lost 2 bases, the J end lost 3 bases, and 11 bases lay between the germline ends. Germline CDR1 and CDR2: SEHNR and FQNEAQ (reference sequence). CDR3 length equals 15 residues. DNA for the CDR3: TGTGCCAGCAGCTTAAGCGTTTCGGGCAAAAACATTCAGTACTTC. Residues: CASSLSVSGKNIQYF.

This chain connects TRBV4-1 to TRBJ2-2, with 8 nucleotides matching TRBD2. Germline V gene sequence: CDR1 MGHRA, CDR2 YSYEKL. This CDR3 spans 16 amino acids. The V and J ends lost 1 base and 5 bases, in that order; junction bases with no gene match: 6. CDR3 in DNA: TGCGCCAGCAGCCAAGCGAATAGCGGGGAGACCGGGGAGCTGTTTTTT. Protein product: CASSQANSGETGELFF.

The V and J genes are TRBV7-2 and TRBJ2-3, with TRBD2 matching 10 bases. Looked up from germline, CDR1 is SGHTA and CDR2 is FQGNSA. The CDR3 consists of 16 residues. V shed 5 bases, J shed 5 bases, and the junction held 10 bases outside the gene matches. Here the CDR3 DNA reads TGTGCCAGCAGCCCACGAGCGGGGGGGCCAATAGATACGCAGTATTTT. Residues: CASSPRAGGPIDTQYF. Filled out from reference TRBV7-2 and TRBJ2-3, the complete variable domain reads GAGVSQSPSNKVTEKGKDVELRCDPISGHTALYWYRQSLGQGLEFLIYFQGNSAPDKSGLPSDRFSAERTGGSVSTLTIQRTQQEDSAVYLCASSPRAGGPIDTQYFGPGTRLTVL.

The rearrangement links TRBV30 to TRBJ1-3; tentatively, D is TRBD1 (6 bases). Trimming cost V 1 base and J 2 bases, with 15 bases left between them. Germline-derived CDR1 and CDR2 are GTSNPN and SVGIG (reference sequence). The CDR3 has 16 amino acids. CDR3 sequence reads: CAWSAGRGYAGNTIYF. For the CDR3, the DNA is TGTGCCTGGAGTGCAGGGAGGGGGTACGCTGGAAACACCATATATTTT. The whole variable domain, remainder taken from reference TRBV30 and TRBJ1-3, is SQTIHQWPATLVQPVGSPLSLECTVEGTSNPNLYWYRQAAGRGLQLLFYSVGIGQISSEVPQNLSASRPQDRQFILSSKKLLLSDSGFYLCAWSAGRGYAGNTIYFGEGSWLTVV.